The 16 T cell receptor beta chains below come from one sample, sequenced in a study of cytomegalovirus exposure and HLA in healthy donors. Vbeta (60) and Jbeta (13) primers were used in the PCR. Sequenced by immunoSEQ multiplex PCR; TCRdb stores in-frame clones only, minus some. The sample contains 110,000 to 150,000 clones, roughly 81% of which appear only once. Material for sequencing was PBMCs. All receptors come from a female donor in good health and CMV-seronegative.

V usage is TRBV11-3 and J usage is TRBJ1-1; D is undetermined. Germline-derived CDR1 and CDR2 are SGHNT and YENEEA. The CDR3 totals 13 residues. Trimming left V 0 bases short and J 4 bases short, with 6 bases between. This CDR3 reads CASSLDLSTEAFF. DNA for the CDR3: TGTGCCAGCAGCTTAGATTTGAGCACTGAAGCTTTCTTT.

The J gene is TRBJ2-7, the V gene TRBV6-1; tentatively, D is TRBD1 (6 bases). Deletions cut 4 bases from V and 2 bases from J, with 12 bases between. CDR1 is MNHNS and CDR2 is SASEGT in the germline V gene. The CDR3 is made up of 14 amino acids. The CDR3 spells CASSGVQGPYEQYF. In DNA form, the CDR3 reads TGTGCCAGCAGTGGAGTACAGGGACCCTACGAGCAGTACTTC.

The chain has TRBV19 and TRBJ2-7, with 11 bases lining up with TRBD2. CDR1 is LNHDA and CDR2 is SQIVND in the germline V gene (reference sequence). The CDR3 totals 13 residues. V shed 9 bases and J 7 bases; nucleotides not matched to a gene: 8. The CDR3 nucleotides read TGTGCCAGCACTAGCGGGGGAGTCTGGGAGCAGTACTTC. This translates into CASTSGGVWEQYF. The full variable domain, in which reference TRBV19 and TRBJ2-7 provide the parts outside the CDR3, is DGGITQSPKYLFRKEGQNVTLSCEQNLNHDAMYWYRQDPGQGLRLIYYSQIVNDFQKGDIAEGYSVSREKKESFPLTVTSAQKNPTAFYLCASTSGGVWEQYFGPGTRLTVT.

The rearrangement uses TRBV9 and TRBJ2-4; D is perhaps TRBD1 (5 bases). The germline V gene encodes CDR1 SGDLS and CDR2 YYNGEE. V was pared by 3 bases and J by 7 bases, with 20 bases between. This CDR3 is built from 16 residues. The CDR3 DNA reads TGTGCCAGCAGCGCCCTCATGACAGACCTCCCGAACATTCAGTACTTC. Encoded protein: CASSALMTDLPNIQYF. Looking up the rest from reference TRBV9 and TRBJ2-4 gives the full variable domain: DSGVTQTPKHLITATGQRVTLRCSPRSGDLSVYWYQQSLDQGLQFLIQYYNGEERAKGNILERFSAQQFPDLHSELNLSSLELGDSALYFCASSALMTDLPNIQYFGAGTRLSVL.

V gene TRBV4-1 combines with J gene TRBJ1-2; the D gene is possibly TRBD1 (5 bases). The germline V and J ends were trimmed by 0 bases and 4 bases, with 9 bases remaining between them. Germline CDR1 MGHRA, CDR2 YSYEKL. The CDR3 is 14 amino acids. CDR3 sequence (DNA): TGCGCCAGCAGCCAAGATGACAGAAGCTATGGCTACACCTTC. It encodes CASSQDDRSYGYTF.

The chain joins TRBV23-1 to TRBJ1-1; TRBD1 matches at 9 bases. TRBV23-1 is sorted into the ORF group, with uncertain function. The CDR3 totals 16 residues. Trimming removed 4 bases from V and 1 base from J; junction bases left unmatched: 7. The CDR3 sequence: CASSPNGTGKNTEAFF. In DNA, the CDR3 is TGCGCCAGCAGTCCAAATGGGACAGGGAAGAACACTGAAGCTTTCTTT.

This clone has only a few counts. The chain links TRBV7-2 to TRBJ1-5; 9 positions agree with TRBD1. The CDR3 is 16 amino acids. The germline gives CDR1 SGHTA, CDR2 FQGNSA. The V gene end was trimmed by 5 bases and the J gene end by 2 bases; junction bases not matched to a gene: 7. CDR3 sequence reads: CASSRTGGEGNQPQHF. DNA for the CDR3: TGTGCCAGCAGCCGCACAGGGGGCGAGGGCAATCAGCCCCAGCATTTT.

The chain combines TRBV15 with TRBJ2-7; 9 positions match TRBD2. The V and J ends lost 0 bases and 0 bases, in that order; junction bases with no gene match: 9. Germline-derived CDR1 and CDR2 are LNHNV and YYDKDF (reference sequence). The CDR3 loop spans 18 amino acids. The CDR3 nucleotides read TGTGCCACCAGCAGAGATAGAGGGCTAGCGGGACTCTCCTACGAGCAGTACTTC. This translates into CATSRDRGLAGLSYEQYF.

The chain links TRBV2 to TRBJ1-5, with D perhaps matching TRBD1 (5 bases). This CDR3 spans 13 amino acids. Trimming removed 6 bases from V and 6 bases from J, with 12 bases in between. Germline CDR1 reads SNHLY; CDR2 reads FYNNEI. The CDR3 sequence: CASSPPGGQPQHF. DNA for the CDR3: TGTGCCAGCAGCCCCCCCGGGGGTCAGCCCCAGCATTTT.

The chain uses TRBV14 and TRBJ2-3, with D unclear. Germline loops: CDR1 SGHDN, CDR2 FVKESK. This CDR3 has 14 amino acids. V dropped 1 base and J dropped 2 bases, with 7 bases sitting between them. For the CDR3, the DNA is TGTGCCAGCAGCCAAGTCAGATTCACAGATACGCAGTATTTT. This gives the protein CASSQVRFTDTQYF.

This clone has just a few counts. The V gene is TRBV6-5, the J gene TRBJ1-5, with D possibly matching TRBD1 (5 bases). Germline CDR1 reads MNHEY; CDR2 reads SVGAGI. CDR3 size: 12 residues. V was cut by 6 bases and J by 4 bases, with 7 bases left in between. This CDR3 reads CASSQGNQPQHF. CDR3 DNA: TGTGCCAGCAGCCAGGGAAATCAGCCCCAGCATTTT.

The genes are TRBV7-3 and TRBJ2-2; TRBD2 agrees at 8 bases. This CDR3 comprises 15 residues. CDR1 and CDR2 (germline): SGHTA, FQGTGA. J lost 4 bases, V lost 6 bases, and 7 bases had no gene match. CDR3 DNA: TGTGCCAGCAGTCTTACCGGGACTAGCACCGGGGAGCTGTTTTTT. Its translation is CASSLTGTSTGELFF. The full variable domain, completed using reference TRBV7-3 and TRBJ2-2, is GAGVSQTPSNKVTEKGKYVELRCDPISGHTALYWYRQSLGQGPEFLIYFQGTGAADDSGLPNDRFFAVRPEGSVSTLKIQRTERGDSAVYLCASSLTGTSTGELFFGEGSRLTVL.

This clone was found once. The V call is TRBV28, the J call TRBJ2-7; TRBD2 matches 8 bases. The germline V gene encodes CDR1 MDHEN and CDR2 SYDVKM. This CDR3 comprises 18 residues. The J segment lost 2 bases and the V segment lost 6 bases, leaving 18 bases of the junction unmatched. CDR3 coding DNA: TGTGCCAGCAGCATCCATCGGGAGGGATTAGCTTTTACCTACGAGCAGTACTTC. It yields the protein CASSIHREGLAFTYEQYF. Full variable domain (outside the CDR3, taken from reference TRBV28 and TRBJ2-7): DVKVTQSSRYLVKRTGEKVFLECVQDMDHENMFWYRQDPGLGLRLIYFSYDVKMKEKGDIPEGYSVSREKKERFSLILESASTNQTSMYLCASSIHREGLAFTYEQYFGPGTRLTVT.

Written as DNA, the CDR3 is TGTGCCAGCAGCAGGGGGCTGGAAGCTTTCTTT. Protein sequence: CASSRGLEAFF. The chain recombines TRBV6-5 with TRBJ1-1, with 8 bases fitting TRBD1. V dropped 6 bases and J dropped 8; count of bases not matched to a gene: 2. The CDR3 consists of 11 residues. Germline V lookup: CDR1 MNHEY, CDR2 SVGAGI.

The genes are TRBV18 and TRBJ1-2; D uncertain. This CDR3 has 15 amino acids. Trimming left V 2 bases short and J 2 bases short, with 12 bases between. The germline V gene has CDR1 KGHSH and CDR2 LQKENI. CDR3 residues: CASSPGTPGNYGYTF. CDR3 bases: TGTGCCAGCTCACCAGGTACCCCAGGCAACTATGGCTACACCTTC.

A few counts support this clone. The sample carries other DNA sequences with the same CDR3. The chain joins TRBV5-4 to TRBJ1-1, with D possibly being TRBD1 (5 bases). Germline CDR1 SGHNT, CDR2 YYREEE (reference sequence). The germline V and J ends were trimmed by 1 base and 0 bases, with 7 bases remaining between them. The CDR3 loop spans 14 amino acids. The CDR3 is CASSLQGMNTEAFF. DNA for the CDR3: TGTGCCAGCAGCTTGCAGGGTATGAACACTGAAGCTTTCTTT. The full variable domain, with the rest looked up from reference TRBV5-4 and TRBJ1-1, is ETGVTQSPTHLIKTRGQQVTLRCSSQSGHNTVSWYQQALGQGPQFIFQYYREEENGRGNFPPRFSGLQFPNYSSELNVNALELDDSALYLCASSLQGMNTEAFFGQGTRLTVV.